Listed below are T cell receptor beta chains from one sample, sequenced in a study of shared clonotypes between healthy human individuals. Measured with immunoSEQ multiplex PCR; TCRdb has only the in-frame clones, and not every one. The sample contains around 330,000 clones, around 74% of which appear only once. Sequencing was done on a sample of memory CD4+ T cells sorted from blood. These receptors were collected from a man between 25 and 39 years old in good health. CDR3s include the opening cysteine and the closing phenylalanine or tryptophan. Fields, in order: V gene, CDR3 length, CDR3 protein.

V: TRBV9; length: 14; CDR3: CASSPGPNTGELFF
V: TRBV28; length: 14; CDR3: CASSKTGSSYEQYF
V: TRBV11-3; length: 13; CDR3: CASSSRGNTEAFF
V: TRBV7-2; length: 14; CDR3: CASRPGLAVYEQYF
V: TRBV28; length: 15; CDR3: CASSSSGTSAGELFF
V: TRBV28; length: 15; CDR3: CASSLPFAMNTEAFF
V: TRBV7-8; length: 18; CDR3: CASSLGFGFRDRRNEQYF
V: TRBV5-6; length: 15; CDR3: CASSLTGAPRETQYF
V: TRBV6-4; length: 17; CDR3: CASREGQGGFYRRTQYF
V: TRBV6-6; length: 12; CDR3: CASSRDHNEQFF
V: TRBV19; length: 15; CDR3: CASSDARDGGREQYF
V: TRBV6-5; length: 15; CDR3: CASRPTSGRDNEQFF
V: TRBV7-9; length: 13; CDR3: CASGKIRNTEAFF
V: TRBV9; length: 15; CDR3: CASSVDGTRQETQYF
V: TRBV2; length: 15; CDR3: CASRFHVISNQPQHF
V: TRBV27; length: 15; CDR3: CASSFKTGSTGELFF
V: TRBV6-6; length: 12; CDR3: CASSYMGQPQHF
V: TRBV5-1; length: 13; CDR3: CASSLESNTEAFF
V: TRBV5-1; length: 15; CDR3: CASGPGGVSYNEQFF
V: TRBV7-7; length: 13; CDR3: CASSLAEGTEAFF
V: TRBV4-3; length: 16; CDR3: CASSQGRTSGDYEQYF
V: TRBV5-4; length: 13; CDR3: CASSLQWGNTIYF
V: TRBV19; length: 16; CDR3: CASSIRGTVSLYGYTF
V: TRBV11-2; length: 14; CDR3: CASSPEPGMETQYF
V: TRBV7-8; length: 13; CDR3: CASSFVRANEQFF
V: TRBV18; length: 14; CDR3: CASSPTRSSYEQYF
V: TRBV7-9; length: 15; CDR3: CASTLSGSDYNEQFF
V: TRBV28; length: 14; CDR3: CASRGPVANTEAFF
V: TRBV6-1; length: 13; CDR3: CASSVGRDYEQYF
V: TRBV10-1; length: 16; CDR3: CASSRGLAGGSDTQYF
V: TRBV6-5; length: 14; CDR3: CASSWDRGRQPQHF
V: TRBV7-7; length: 15; CDR3: CASSPALGDNAEQYF
V: TRBV5-1; length: 15; CDR3: CASSGGQGSTETQYF
V: TRBV27; length: 15; CDR3: CASSFGGSRYNEQFF
V: TRBV7-8; length: 15; CDR3: CASKVDREPDNEQFF
V: TRBV7-2; length: 17; CDR3: CASSRGYRVRENQPQHF
V: TRBV5-1; length: 17; CDR3: CASTLSPGLAGGDEQFF
V: TRBV18; length: 14; CDR3: CASTLPGADEKLFF
V: TRBV25-1; length: 15; CDR3: CASSTLAGGRHEQFF
V: TRBV14; length: 13; CDR3: CASATVHNSPLHF
V: TRBV18; length: 15; CDR3: CASSAGSVGSQPQHF
V: TRBV7-6; length: 15; CDR3: CASSLGGGMNTEAFF
V: TRBV11-3; length: 14; CDR3: CASSLGGWDTEAFF
V: TRBV5-1; length: 13; CDR3: CASSPGPQETQYF
V: TRBV5-5; length: 13; CDR3: CASRQTGVVEQYF
V: TRBV10-2; length: 17; CDR3: CASSDMNRAVVTETQYF
V: TRBV7-2; length: 15; CDR3: CASSLRAGEEGGYTF
V: TRBV9; length: 14; CDR3: CASSGTSGRGEQYF
V: TRBV18; length: 15; CDR3: CASSKLAGTADTQYF
V: TRBV28; length: 14; CDR3: CASSIRSPRLAYTF
V: TRBV10-3; length: 15; CDR3: CAISASGTTTGELFF
V: TRBV11-2; length: 17; CDR3: CASSLNLGGPRYNEQFF
V: TRBV28; length: 16; CDR3: CASSLKGLGVYNEQFF
V: TRBV7-9; length: 13; CDR3: CASGGRGADTQYF
V: TRBV5-4; length: 17; CDR3: CASSFTTSGRRQETQYF